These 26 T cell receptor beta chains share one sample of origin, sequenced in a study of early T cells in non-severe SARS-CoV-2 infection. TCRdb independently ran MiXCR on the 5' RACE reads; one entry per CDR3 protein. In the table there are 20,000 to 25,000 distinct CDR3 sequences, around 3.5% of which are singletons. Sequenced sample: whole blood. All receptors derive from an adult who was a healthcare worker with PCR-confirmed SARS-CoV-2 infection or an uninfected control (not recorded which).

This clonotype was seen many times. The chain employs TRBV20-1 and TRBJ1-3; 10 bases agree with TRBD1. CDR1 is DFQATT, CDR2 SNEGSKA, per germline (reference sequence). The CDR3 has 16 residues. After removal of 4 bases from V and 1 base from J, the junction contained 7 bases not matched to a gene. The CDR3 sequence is CSATGDRGGSGNTIYF. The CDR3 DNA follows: TGCAGTGCTACGGGGGACAGGGGAGGTTCTGGAAACACCATATATTTT.

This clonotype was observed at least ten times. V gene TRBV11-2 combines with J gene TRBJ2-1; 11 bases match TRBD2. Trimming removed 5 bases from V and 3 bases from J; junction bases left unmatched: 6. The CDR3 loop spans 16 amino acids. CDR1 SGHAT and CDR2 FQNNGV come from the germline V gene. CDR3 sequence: CASSMTSGASYNEQFF. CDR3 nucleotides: TGTGCCAGCAGCATGACTAGCGGGGCGAGCTACAATGAGCAGTTCTTC.

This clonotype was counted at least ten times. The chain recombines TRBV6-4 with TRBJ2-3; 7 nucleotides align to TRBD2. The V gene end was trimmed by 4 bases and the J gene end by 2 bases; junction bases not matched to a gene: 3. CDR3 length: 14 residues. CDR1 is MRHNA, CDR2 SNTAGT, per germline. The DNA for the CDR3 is TGTGCCAGCAGTGCCGGGACTACCACAGATACGCAGTATTTT. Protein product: CASSAGTTTDTQYF.

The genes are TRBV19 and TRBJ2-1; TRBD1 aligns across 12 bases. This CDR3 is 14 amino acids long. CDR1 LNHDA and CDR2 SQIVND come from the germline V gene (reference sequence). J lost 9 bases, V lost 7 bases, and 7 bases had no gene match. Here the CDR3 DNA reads TGTGCCAGTACGGGACAGGGGGCATCTGGTGAGCAGTTCTTC. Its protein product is CASTGQGASGEQFF.

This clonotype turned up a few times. The CDR3 here is CASSFGGSDGGELFF. In DNA form, the CDR3 reads TGTGCCAGCAGCTTCGGTGGTAGCGATGGCGGGGAGCTGTTTTTT. V usage is TRBV7-6 and J usage is TRBJ2-2, with D possibly matching TRBD2 (5 bases). This CDR3 is built from 15 residues. The V end was cut by 3 bases, the J end by 7 bases, with 15 bases between. Looked up from germline, CDR1 is SGHVS and CDR2 is FNYEAQ.

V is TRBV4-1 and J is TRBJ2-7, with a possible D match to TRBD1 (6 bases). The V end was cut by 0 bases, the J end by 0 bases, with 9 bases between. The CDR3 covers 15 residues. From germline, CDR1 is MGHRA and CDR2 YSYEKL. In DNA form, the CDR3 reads TGCGCCAGCAGCCAAGAGGTGACAGGCTCCTACGAGCAGTACTTC. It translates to CASSQEVTGSYEQYF.

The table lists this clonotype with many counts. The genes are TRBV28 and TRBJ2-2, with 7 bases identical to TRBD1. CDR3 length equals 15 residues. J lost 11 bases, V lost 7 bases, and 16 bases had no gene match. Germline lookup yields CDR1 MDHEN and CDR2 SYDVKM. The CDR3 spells CASKSQGEVGPELFF. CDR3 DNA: TGTGCCAGCAAATCCCAGGGGGAAGTAGGCCCCGAGCTGTTTTTT.

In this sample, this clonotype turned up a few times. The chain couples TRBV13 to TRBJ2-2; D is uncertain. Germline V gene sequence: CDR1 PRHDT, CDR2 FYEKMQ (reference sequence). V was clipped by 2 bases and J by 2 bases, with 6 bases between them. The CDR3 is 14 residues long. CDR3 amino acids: CASSLRSNTGELFF. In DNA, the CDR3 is TGTGCCAGCAGCTTAAGGAGCAACACCGGGGAGCTGTTTTTT.

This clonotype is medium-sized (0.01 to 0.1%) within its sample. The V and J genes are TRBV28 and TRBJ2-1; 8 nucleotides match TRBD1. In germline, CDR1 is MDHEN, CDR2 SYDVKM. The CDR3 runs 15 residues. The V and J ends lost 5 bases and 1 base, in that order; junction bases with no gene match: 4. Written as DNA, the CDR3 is TGTGCCAGCAGTCCAGGGGGCAGGTCCTACAATGAGCAGTTCTTC. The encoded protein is CASSPGGRSYNEQFF.

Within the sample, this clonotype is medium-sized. CDR3 sequence: CASSPHNEQFF. DNA of the CDR3: TGTGCCAGCAGTCCTCACAATGAGCAGTTCTTC. The chain employs TRBV28 and TRBJ2-1; D uncertain. CDR1 and CDR2 from the germline V gene are MDHEN and SYDVKM. The CDR3 length is 11 residues. The V and J ends lost 5 bases and 5 bases respectively, with 4 bases between them.

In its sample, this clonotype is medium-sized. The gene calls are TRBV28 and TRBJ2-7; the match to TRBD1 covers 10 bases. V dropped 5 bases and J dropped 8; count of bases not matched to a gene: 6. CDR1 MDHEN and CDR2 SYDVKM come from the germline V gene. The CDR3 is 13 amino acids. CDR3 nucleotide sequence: TGTGCCAGCAGTCCCGGGACAGGGGTTCAGCAGTACTTC. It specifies CASSPGTGVQQYF.

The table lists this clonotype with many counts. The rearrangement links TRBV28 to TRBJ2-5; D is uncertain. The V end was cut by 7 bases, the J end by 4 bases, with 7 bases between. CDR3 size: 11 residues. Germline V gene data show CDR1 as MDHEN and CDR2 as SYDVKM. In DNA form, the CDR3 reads TGTGCCAGCATAGGCTTAGAGACCCAGTACTTC. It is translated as CASIGLETQYF.

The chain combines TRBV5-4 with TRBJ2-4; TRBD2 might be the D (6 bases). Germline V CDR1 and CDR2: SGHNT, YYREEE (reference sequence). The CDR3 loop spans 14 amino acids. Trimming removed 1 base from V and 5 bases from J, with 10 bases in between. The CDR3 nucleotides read TGTGCCAGCAGCTTGACTAGCTCTCAAAACATTCAGTACTTC. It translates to CASSLTSSQNIQYF. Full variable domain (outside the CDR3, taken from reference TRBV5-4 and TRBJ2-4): ETGVTQSPTHLIKTRGQQVTLRCSSQSGHNTVSWYQQALGQGPQFIFQYYREEENGRGNFPPRFSGLQFPNYSSELNVNALELDDSALYLCASSLTSSQNIQYFGAGTRLSVL.

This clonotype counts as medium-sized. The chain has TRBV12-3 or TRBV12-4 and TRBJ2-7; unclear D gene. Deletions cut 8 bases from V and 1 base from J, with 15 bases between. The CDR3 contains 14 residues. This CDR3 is CASGPGGLSYEQYF. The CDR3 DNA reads TGTGCCAGCGGCCCCGGTGGGCTGTCCTACGAGCAGTACTTC.

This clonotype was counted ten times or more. The CDR3 sequence: CASSSQGLAGGEQYF. The CDR3 nucleotides read TGTGCCAGCAGCTCCCAGGGACTAGCGGGAGGCGAGCAGTACTTC. The chain combines TRBV7-2 with TRBJ2-7, with 15 positions matching TRBD2. The CDR3 runs to 15 residues. Germline CDR1 and CDR2: SGHTA and FQGNSA. V gave up 4 bases and J gave up 6 bases; unmatched junction bases: 4.

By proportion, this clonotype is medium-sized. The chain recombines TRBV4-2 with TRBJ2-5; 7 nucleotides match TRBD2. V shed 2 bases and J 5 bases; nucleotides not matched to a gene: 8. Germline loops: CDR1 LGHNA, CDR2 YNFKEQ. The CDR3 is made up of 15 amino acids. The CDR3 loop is CASSQSAGVGETQYF. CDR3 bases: TGTGCCAGCAGCCAAAGCGCGGGAGTAGGGGAGACCCAGTACTTC.

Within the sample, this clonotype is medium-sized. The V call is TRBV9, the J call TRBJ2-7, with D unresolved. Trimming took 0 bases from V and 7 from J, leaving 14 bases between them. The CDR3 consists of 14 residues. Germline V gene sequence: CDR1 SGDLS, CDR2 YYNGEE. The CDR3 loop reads CASSVETSPGEQYF. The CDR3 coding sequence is TGTGCCAGCAGCGTAGAAACCTCACCGGGTGAGCAGTACTTC.

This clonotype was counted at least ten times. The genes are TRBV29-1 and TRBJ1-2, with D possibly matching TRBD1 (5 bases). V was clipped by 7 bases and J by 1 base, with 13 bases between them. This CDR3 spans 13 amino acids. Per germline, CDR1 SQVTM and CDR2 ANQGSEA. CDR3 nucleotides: TGCAGCGCCGATTCACAGGATAACTATGGCTACACCTTC. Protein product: CSADSQDNYGYTF.

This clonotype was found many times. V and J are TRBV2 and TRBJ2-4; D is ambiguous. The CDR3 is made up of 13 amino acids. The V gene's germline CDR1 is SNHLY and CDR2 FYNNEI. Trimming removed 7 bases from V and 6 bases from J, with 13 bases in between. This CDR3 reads CASMGLILNIQYF. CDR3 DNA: TGTGCCAGCATGGGCTTGATCTTAAACATTCAGTACTTC.

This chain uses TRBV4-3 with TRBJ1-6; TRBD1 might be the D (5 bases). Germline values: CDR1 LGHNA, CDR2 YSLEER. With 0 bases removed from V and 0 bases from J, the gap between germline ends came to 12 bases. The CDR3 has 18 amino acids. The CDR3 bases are TGCGCCAGCAGCCAAGACCTGGGTGGGGGCTCCTATAATTCACCCCTCCACTTT. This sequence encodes CASSQDLGGGSYNSPLHF.

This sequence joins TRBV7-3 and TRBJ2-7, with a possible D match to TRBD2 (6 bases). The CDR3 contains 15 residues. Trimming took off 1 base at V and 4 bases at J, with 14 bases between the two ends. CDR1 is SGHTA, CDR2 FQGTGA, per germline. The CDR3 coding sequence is TGTGCCAGCAGCTTAATGCCAGGCGGAGGGTACGAGCAGTACTTC. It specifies CASSLMPGGGYEQYF.

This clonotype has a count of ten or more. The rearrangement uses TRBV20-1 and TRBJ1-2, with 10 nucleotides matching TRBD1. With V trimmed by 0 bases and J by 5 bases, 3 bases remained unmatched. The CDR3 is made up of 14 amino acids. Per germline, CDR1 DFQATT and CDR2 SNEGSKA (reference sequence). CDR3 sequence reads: CSARETGGTYGYTF. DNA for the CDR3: TGCAGTGCTAGAGAGACAGGGGGCACGTATGGCTACACCTTC.

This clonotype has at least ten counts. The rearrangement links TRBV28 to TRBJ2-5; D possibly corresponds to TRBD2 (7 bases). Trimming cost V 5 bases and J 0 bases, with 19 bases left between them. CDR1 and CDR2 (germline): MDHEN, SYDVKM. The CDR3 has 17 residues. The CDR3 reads CASSPPRGGGYQETQYF. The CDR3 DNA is TGTGCCAGCAGTCCTCCTCGAGGGGGGGGTTACCAAGAGACCCAGTACTTC.

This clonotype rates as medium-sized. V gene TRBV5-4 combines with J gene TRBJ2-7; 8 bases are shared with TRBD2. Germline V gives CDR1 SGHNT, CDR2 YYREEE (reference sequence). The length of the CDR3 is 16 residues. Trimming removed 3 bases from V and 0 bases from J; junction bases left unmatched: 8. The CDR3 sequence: CASSSPTSGVSYEQYF. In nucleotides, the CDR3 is TGTGCCAGCAGCTCTCCTACTAGCGGAGTCTCCTACGAGCAGTACTTC.

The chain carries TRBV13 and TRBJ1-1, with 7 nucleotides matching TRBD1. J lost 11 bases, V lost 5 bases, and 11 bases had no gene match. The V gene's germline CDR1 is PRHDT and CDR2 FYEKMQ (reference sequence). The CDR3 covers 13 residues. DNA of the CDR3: TGTGCCAGCAGCATCCGACAGGGCGGCGTGGCTTTCTTT. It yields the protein CASSIRQGGVAFF.

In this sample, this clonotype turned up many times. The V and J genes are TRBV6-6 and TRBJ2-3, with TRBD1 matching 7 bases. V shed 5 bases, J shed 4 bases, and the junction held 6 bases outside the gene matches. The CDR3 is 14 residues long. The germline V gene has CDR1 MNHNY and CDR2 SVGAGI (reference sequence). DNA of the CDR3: TGTGCCAGCAGTGCCCGACAGGGTTCAGATACGCAGTATTTT. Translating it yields CASSARQGSDTQYF.